The entry below gives a single T cell receptor beta chain sequence along with its context. The antigen is unknown. This specimen belongs to a study of shared clonotypes between healthy human individuals. Measured with immunoSEQ multiplex PCR; TCRdb has only the in-frame clones, and not every one. The table has some 200,000 clones, 85% to 95% seen once. Notes on the study in general: Among non-shared clonotypes, generation probabilities were lower than among those shared by all four donors. At large depth, rarefaction still showed sorted-subset sequencing to be incomplete.

Trimming stripped 1 base from V and 3 bases from J, with 10 bases between. Germline CDR1 MNHNS, CDR2 SASEGT. This CDR3 region has 14 residues. This TCR was sampled from a woman aged 30 to 39 in good health. The source material was naive CD4+ T cells sorted from blood. Described subset: CD45RA+ positively selected. The chain is built from TRBV6-1 and TRBJ2-7; D is unresolved. CDR3 loop: CASSEGTEGYEQYF. The CDR3, as DNA: TGTGCCAGCAGTGAAGGGACCGAAGGCTACGAGCAGTACTTC.